This T cell receptor beta chain was recorded in a study of T cells expressing NK-cell markers. About the study: HCMV seropositivity characterized seven of the eight sequenced donors, and seronegativity one. Study-wide results and limits: A handful of donors likewise had their CD3+CD56-NKG2C+ fraction led by these clonotypes.

This CDR3 has 15 residues. From germline, CDR1 is SGHAT and CDR2 FQNNGV. As to this clonotype: What it binds is unknown.

TCRdb reworked the 5' RACE reads into one entry per CDR3 protein, no DNA. This sample contains 300,000 to 500,000 distinct CDR3 sequences. The clonotype comes from a woman aged 45-65 years in good health. V and J are TRBV11-2 and TRBJ1-2; TCRdb lists TRBD1, though no DNA is available to test this call. Sequenced sample: blood T cells: a sorted CD56 or NKG2C T cell subset, CD4+ or CD8+ T cells, or bulk PBMC T cells (not recorded which). The CDR3 loop reads CASSLDRAGAFLYTF.